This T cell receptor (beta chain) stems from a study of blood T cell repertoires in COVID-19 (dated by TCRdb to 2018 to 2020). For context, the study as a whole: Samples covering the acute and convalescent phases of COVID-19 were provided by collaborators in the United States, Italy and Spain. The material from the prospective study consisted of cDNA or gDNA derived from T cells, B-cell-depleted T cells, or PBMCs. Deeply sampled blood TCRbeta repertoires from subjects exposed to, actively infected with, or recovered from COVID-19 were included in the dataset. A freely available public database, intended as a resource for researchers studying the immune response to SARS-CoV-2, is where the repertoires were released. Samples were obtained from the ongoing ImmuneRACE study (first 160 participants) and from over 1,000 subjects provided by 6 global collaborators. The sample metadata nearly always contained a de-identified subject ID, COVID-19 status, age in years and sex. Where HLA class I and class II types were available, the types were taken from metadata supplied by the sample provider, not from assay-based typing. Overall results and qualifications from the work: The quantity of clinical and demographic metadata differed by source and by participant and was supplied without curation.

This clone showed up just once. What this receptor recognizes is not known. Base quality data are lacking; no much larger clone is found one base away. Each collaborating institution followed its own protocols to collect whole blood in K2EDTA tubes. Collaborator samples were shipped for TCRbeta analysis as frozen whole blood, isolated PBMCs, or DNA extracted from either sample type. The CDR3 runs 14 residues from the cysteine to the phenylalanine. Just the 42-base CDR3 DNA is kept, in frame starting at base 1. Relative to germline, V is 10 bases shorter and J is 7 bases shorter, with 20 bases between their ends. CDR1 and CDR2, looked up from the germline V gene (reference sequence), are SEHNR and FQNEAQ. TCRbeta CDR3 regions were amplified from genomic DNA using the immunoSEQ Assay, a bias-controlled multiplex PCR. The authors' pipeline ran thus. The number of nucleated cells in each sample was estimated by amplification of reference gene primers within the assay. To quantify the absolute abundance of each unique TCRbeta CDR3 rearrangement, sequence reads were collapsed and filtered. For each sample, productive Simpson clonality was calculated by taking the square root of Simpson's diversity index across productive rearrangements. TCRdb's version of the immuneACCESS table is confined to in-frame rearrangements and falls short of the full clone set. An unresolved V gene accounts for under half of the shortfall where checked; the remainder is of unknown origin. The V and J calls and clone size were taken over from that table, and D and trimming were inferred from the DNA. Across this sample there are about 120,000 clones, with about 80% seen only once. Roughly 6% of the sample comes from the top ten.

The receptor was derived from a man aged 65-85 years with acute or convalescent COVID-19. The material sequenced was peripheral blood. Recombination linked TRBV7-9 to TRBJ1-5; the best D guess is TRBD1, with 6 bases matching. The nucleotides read TGTGCCACCCAGGGGCAGGGACGGAGACAGCCCCAGCATTTT. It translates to CATQGQGRRQPQHF.